Each of the 27 T cell receptor beta chains below was sequenced from the same sample in a study of T cells in Graves' hyperthyroidism and ophthalmopathy. The investigators amplified TCR beta CDR3 regions from RNA transcripts. The HTBI primer set was used in a first-round RT-PCR of the TCR CDR3. TCRdb reprocessed the multiplex PCR reads with MiXCR, giving one entry per CDR3 protein. The sample lists 540,000 or so distinct CDR3 sequences, roughly 14% occurring once. Sequences were obtained from blood. These TCRs come from a woman aged 25 to 39 with Graves' hyperthyroidism.

The table lists this clonotype with many counts. CDR3 amino acids: CASTTYRGEQYF. As DNA, the CDR3 is TGTGCCAGCACCACTTACAGGGGCGAGCAGTACTTC. The genes are TRBV7-2 and TRBJ2-7; 7 bases fit TRBD1. V lost 7 bases to trimming and J lost 6 bases; unmatched junction nucleotides: 6. The CDR3 has 12 residues. Germline V gene data show CDR1 as SGHTA and CDR2 as FQGNSA. The full variable domain, its missing parts supplied by reference TRBV7-2 and TRBJ2-7, is GAGVSQSPSNKVTEKGKDVELRCDPISGHTALYWYRQSLGQGLEFLIYFQGNSAPDKSGLPSDRFSAERTGGSVSTLTIQRTQQEDSAVYLCASTTYRGEQYFGPGTRLTVT.

About this clonotype itself: A much larger clone sits a single nucleotide away, making a read error possible. The DNA for the CDR3 is TGTGCCATCATGGGCAGGATCAACGAGCAGTACTTC. It translates to CAIMGRINEQYF. The chain links TRBV10-3 to TRBJ2-7; D gene unclear. Trimming cost V 7 bases and J 5 bases, with 12 bases left between them. Germline CDR1 is ENHRY and CDR2 is SYGVKD. The CDR3 has 12 amino acids.

This clonotype was picked up a small number of times. The genes are TRBV2 and TRBJ2-1, with TRBD2 matching over 7 bases. V was clipped by 4 bases and J by 3 bases; unmatched bases: 9. This CDR3 comprises 16 residues. CDR1 and CDR2 from the germline V gene are SNHLY and FYNNEI. The CDR3 protein is CASSVGERGFYNEQFF. CDR3 nucleotide sequence: TGTGCCAGCAGTGTTGGAGAGCGGGGCTTCTACAATGAGCAGTTCTTC.

This clonotype has only one observation. The rearrangement uses TRBV27 and TRBJ2-2, with 13 nucleotides matching TRBD2. Germline values: CDR1 MNHEY, CDR2 SMNVEV (reference sequence). V shed 5 bases and J 4 bases; nucleotides not matched to a gene: 4. The CDR3 has 16 residues. The CDR3 loop reads CASSVGLAGLTGELFF. The DNA for the CDR3 is TGTGCCAGCAGTGTGGGACTAGCGGGACTCACCGGGGAGCTGTTTTTT.

This clonotype was found many times. The chain is built from TRBV11-2 and TRBJ2-7, with TRBD1 as a possible D gene (5 bases). V was clipped by 4 bases and J by 1 base, with 14 bases between them. CDR3 size: 15 residues. Germline CDR1 is SGHAT and CDR2 is FQNNGV. CDR3 amino acids: CASSSPRDSSYEQYF. In nucleotides, the CDR3 is TGTGCCAGCAGCTCCCCGCGTGACAGTTCCTACGAGCAGTACTTC.

This clonotype was recorded at least ten times. The chain combines TRBV5-6 with TRBJ2-1; D is ambiguous. CDR1 and CDR2 from the germline V gene are SGHDT and YYEEEE. V was trimmed by 0 bases and J by 8 bases, leaving 12 bases between them. This CDR3 is 14 amino acids long. CDR3 sequence reads: CASSLGAKEDEQFF. The CDR3 coding sequence is TGTGCCAGCAGCTTGGGGGCGAAGGAAGATGAGCAGTTCTTC.

This clonotype was recorded a few times. The CDR3 region is CASSLGQRGSEQYF. The CDR3 nucleotides are TGTGCCAGCAGCTTAGGCCAGCGCGGTAGCGAGCAGTACTTC. The chain joins TRBV7-3 to TRBJ2-7; D gene uncertain. The V end was cut by 2 bases, the J end by 6 bases, with 14 bases between. This CDR3 has 14 residues. CDR1 and CDR2 (germline): SGHTA, FQGTGA.

This clonotype was found many times. The chain uses TRBV6-1 and TRBJ2-3; 8 bases are a match to TRBD1. CDR3 length: 16 residues. CDR1 and CDR2 (germline): MNHNS, SASEGT. Trimming took 5 bases from V and 5 from J; bases not matched to a gene: 12. The CDR3 sequence is CASSPHLGRGQDTQYF. The CDR3 DNA reads as TGTGCCAGCAGTCCGCACCTCGGCAGGGGGCAAGATACGCAGTATTTT.

The table lists this clonotype with many counts. The V gene is TRBV20-1, the J gene TRBJ2-3; the match to TRBD2 covers 9 bases. The CDR3 length is 17 residues. Germline trimming cut 5 bases from V and 5 bases from J; bases unmatched to any gene: 17. CDR1 is DFQATT, CDR2 SNEGSKA, per germline (reference sequence). The CDR3 is CSALRSLGGRAVDTQYF. The CDR3 coding sequence is TGCAGTGCTCTTCGGTCTCTGGGCGGGAGGGCCGTAGATACGCAGTATTTT.

V is TRBV12-3 or TRBV12-4 and J is TRBJ1-2; possible D gene TRBD1, 5 bases. The CDR3 consists of 12 residues. The V and J ends lost 6 bases and 4 bases respectively, with 9 bases between them. Here the CDR3 DNA reads TGTGCCAGCAGCGGACATTTCTATGGCTACACCTTC. Amino acid sequence: CASSGHFYGYTF.

This clonotype was recorded a few times. The gene calls are TRBV4-3 and TRBJ2-1; 8 nucleotides agree with TRBD1. The germline CDR1 and CDR2 sequences are LGHNA and YSLEER. This CDR3 has 16 amino acids. V was pared by 4 bases and J by 5 bases, with 10 bases of the junction left unmatched. The chain's CDR3 is CASSRDFGQGNNEQFF. As DNA, the CDR3 is TGCGCCAGCAGCCGAGACTTTGGACAGGGAAACAATGAGCAGTTCTTC.

This clonotype was seen many times. This rearrangement joins TRBV6-2 or TRBV6-3 to TRBJ1-1; D is uncertain. The CDR3 consists of 15 residues. The V end was cut by 2 bases, the J end by 0 bases, with 10 bases between. Looked up from germline, CDR1 is MNHEY and CDR2 is SVGEGT. In DNA form, the CDR3 reads TGTGCCAGCAGTTACGCCCAGTGGATGAACACTGAAGCTTTCTTT. Residues: CASSYAQWMNTEAFF.

The chain couples TRBV19 to TRBJ2-3; 7 nucleotides agree with TRBD2. CDR3 length: 17 amino acids. Germline trimming cut 1 base from V and 4 bases from J; bases unmatched to any gene: 11. CDR1 and CDR2 (germline): LNHDA, SQIVND (reference sequence). CDR3: CASSIVDRGSNADTQYF. The CDR3 DNA sequence: TGTGCCAGTAGTATAGTCGACCGCGGGAGTAATGCAGATACGCAGTATTTT. The full variable domain, its missing parts supplied by reference TRBV19 and TRBJ2-3, is DGGITQSPKYLFRKEGQNVTLSCEQNLNHDAMYWYRQDPGQGLRLIYYSQIVNDFQKGDIAEGYSVSREKKESFPLTVTSAQKNPTAFYLCASSIVDRGSNADTQYFGPGTRLTVL.

This clonotype was observed at least ten times. At one boundary the junction diverges from the germline segment, which might be a read error. The J gene is TRBJ2-2, the V gene TRBV5-1; TRBD1 aligns across 8 bases. Germline-derived CDR1 and CDR2 are SGHRS and YFSETQ. This CDR3 contains 15 residues. The CDR3 nucleotides read TGTGCCAGCAGCCCCGGACAGGGAGGCACCGGGGAGCTGTTTTTT. Translated: CASSPGQGGTGELFF.

This clonotype was observed many times. The gene calls are TRBV7-2 and TRBJ2-3, with 8 positions matching TRBD1. Trimming removed 5 bases from V and 0 bases from J; junction bases left unmatched: 7. The CDR3 is 16 amino acids. From germline, CDR1 is SGHTA and CDR2 FQGNSA. The CDR3 is CASSRPRDRSTDTQYF. The CDR3 nucleotides are TGTGCCAGCAGCCGCCCAAGGGACAGGAGCACAGATACGCAGTATTTT.

The gene calls are TRBV20-1 and TRBJ2-7; D call uncertain. This CDR3 spans 14 amino acids. Germline V gene sequence: CDR1 DFQATT, CDR2 SNEGSKA (reference sequence). Deletions cut 0 bases from V and 3 bases from J, with 12 bases between. The CDR3 DNA reads as TGCAGTGCTAGAGACCCGGCAGAGCTCTACGAGCAGTACTTC. Protein product: CSARDPAELYEQYF.

This clonotype was counted between two and nine times. The chain employs TRBV6-1 and TRBJ1-5; TRBD1 agrees at 7 bases. CDR3 length: 14 residues. V lost 5 bases, J lost 5 bases, and 6 bases stayed unmatched. Germline assignment: CDR1 MNHNS and CDR2 SASEGT. CDR3 region: CASSSNDRDQPQHF. For the CDR3, the DNA is TGTGCCAGCAGTTCCAACGACAGGGATCAGCCCCAGCATTTT.

This clonotype was found a few times. V is TRBV28 and J is TRBJ1-2; a possible D gene is TRBD1 (5 bases). Germline values: CDR1 MDHEN, CDR2 SYDVKM. There are 11 residues in the CDR3. The V end was cut by 10 bases, the J end by 3 bases, with 9 bases between. The DNA of the CDR3 is TGTGCCACACCGGGGGACTATGGCTACACCTTC. As protein: CATPGDYGYTF.

The rearrangement links TRBV29-1 to TRBJ2-6, with D unresolved. Germline-derived CDR1 and CDR2 are SQVTM and ANQGSEA. The CDR3 contains 16 residues. The ends were cut back, 0 bases at V and 0 bases at J, with 9 bases in the middle. CDR3 sequence reads: CSVEDLRTSGANVLTF. CDR3 in DNA: TGCAGCGTTGAAGATCTCCGGACCTCTGGGGCCAACGTCCTGACTTTC.

This clonotype was observed many times. This chain's CDR3 is CASRADSYEQYF. For the CDR3, the DNA is TGCGCCAGCAGGGCGGATTCCTACGAGCAGTACTTC. This chain connects TRBV5-1 to TRBJ2-7; D gene unclear. The V gene's germline CDR1 is SGHRS and CDR2 YFSETQ. The CDR3 runs 12 residues. V lost 5 bases, J lost 1 base, and 7 bases lay in between. The full variable domain, rest sourced from reference TRBV5-1 and TRBJ2-7, is KAGVTQTPRYLIKTRGQQVTLSCSPISGHRSVSWYQQTPGQGLQFLFEYFSETQRNKGNFPGRFSGRQFSNSRSEMNVSTLELGDSALYLCASRADSYEQYFGPGTRLTVT.

This clonotype was seen only a few times. The chain couples TRBV10-2 to TRBJ1-1; D not resolved. Per the germline V gene, CDR1 is WSHSY and CDR2 is SAAADI. The V and J ends lost 0 bases and 11 bases respectively, with 16 bases between them. The CDR3 is made up of 14 amino acids. This chain's CDR3 is CASSESIFAGGAFF. In nucleotides, the CDR3 is TGCGCCAGCAGTGAGTCGATTTTTGCAGGCGGGGCTTTCTTT.

Points on this clonotype: A clone one base away is much larger, so this may be a read error. V is TRBV7-9 and J is TRBJ2-5, with D possibly TRBD1 on 6 matching bases. The CDR3 consists of 17 residues. Germline CDR1 and CDR2: SEHNR and FQNEAQ (reference sequence). The germline V and J ends were trimmed by 2 bases and 2 bases, with 18 bases remaining between them. The CDR3 DNA reads as TGTGCCAGCAGCTTATTGACAGAGGGGGTTTCACAAGAGACCCAGTACTTC. Protein product: CASSLLTEGVSQETQYF.

This clonotype has a count of ten or more. The genes are TRBV29-1 and TRBJ2-7; D is ambiguous. CDR3 length equals 14 residues. Trimming removed 7 bases at V and 1 base at J, with 17 bases between. Germline CDR1 and CDR2: SQVTM and ANQGSEA. As DNA, the CDR3 is TGCAGCGCTCTGGGCAGGTCTAATTCCTACGAGCAGTACTTC. Residues: CSALGRSNSYEQYF.

Ten or more counts support this clonotype. The V call is TRBV2, the J call TRBJ2-3, with TRBD2 identical over 11 bases. V shed 6 bases and J 2 bases; nucleotides not matched to a gene: 4. This CDR3 has 15 amino acids. Germline V gene data show CDR1 as SNHLY and CDR2 as FYNNEI. CDR3 region: CASRLTSGITDTQYF. As DNA, the CDR3 is TGTGCCAGCAGACTGACTAGCGGGATCACAGATACGCAGTATTTT.

This chain uses TRBV5-6 with TRBJ1-4; TRBD1 matches at 7 bases. With V trimmed by 0 bases and J by 11 bases, 1 base remained unmatched. The germline V gene has CDR1 SGHDT and CDR2 YYEEEE. The length of the CDR3 is 12 residues. The CDR3 region has the DNA TGTGCCAGCAGCTTGGGCAGGGGGAAACTGTTTTTT. It translates to CASSLGRGKLFF.

V is TRBV20-1 and J is TRBJ1-6; D is unresolved. Germline values: CDR1 DFQATT, CDR2 SNEGSKA (reference sequence). V was shortened by 4 bases and J by 0 bases, with 10 bases between the two germline ends. The CDR3 is made up of 15 amino acids. The CDR3 DNA reads TGCAGTGCTATAGACGGGAGCTCCTATAATTCACCCCTCCACTTT. Amino acid sequence: CSAIDGSSYNSPLHF.

This clonotype has ten or more counts. The rearrangement uses TRBV13 and TRBJ2-5; D is unresolved. This CDR3 is built from 13 residues. Trimming removed 5 bases at V and 3 bases at J, with 10 bases between. Germline values: CDR1 PRHDT, CDR2 FYEKMQ (reference sequence). CDR3 coding DNA: TGTGCCAGCAGCCCCCAGCTTGAAGAGACCCAGTACTTC. Encoded protein: CASSPQLEETQYF.